What follows describes a single T cell receptor (beta chain). Its antigen is unknown. Researchers ran the PCR with 60 Vbeta and 13 Jbeta primers. Sequencing was performed with immunoSEQ multiplex PCR; in TCRdb, only in-frame clones are kept and a portion is missing. The repertoire holds over 85,000 clones, approximately 82% seen once, with 2.5% to 3% in the top ten. These data originate in a study of cytomegalovirus exposure and HLA in healthy donors. The germline gives CDR1 SGHVS, CDR2 FQNEAQ. CDR3 length equals 13 residues. The V end was cut by 4 bases, the J end by 8 bases, with 14 bases between. Findings and limits, study-wide: It was reported that the classifier diagnosed cytomegalovirus status with high specificity and sensitivity in both the original and validation cohorts. Later analysis found that TCR beta chains associated with HLA were more clonally expanded than other, equally common chains. The sole available immune exposure information was CMV serostatus.

This sequence joins TRBV7-8 and TRBJ1-2; possible D gene TRBD1, 6 bases. The receptor comes from a man aged 35-49 years in good health and CMV-seronegative. Material: PBMCs. The CDR3 protein is CASSYQGQWGYTF. The CDR3 region has the DNA TGTGCCAGCAGCTATCAGGGGCAGTGGGGCTACACCTTC.